These T cell receptor beta chains were read from a single sample in a study of T cells expressing NK-cell markers. TCRdb re-called the 5' RACE reads and shows each CDR3 protein once, DNA omitted. This table lists 250,000 or so distinct CDR3 sequences. Sequencing was carried out using blood T cells: a sorted CD56 or NKG2C T cell subset, CD4+ or CD8+ T cells, or bulk PBMC T cells (not recorded which). These receptors were taken from a woman between 18 and 70 years old in good health. The CDR3 runs from the conserved cysteine through the conserved F or W.

len,j_gene,v_gene,CDR3aa
13,TRBJ2-3,TRBV7-2,CASSGDFTDTQYF
12,TRBJ1-1,TRBV12-3/TRBV12-4,CASSEVNTEAFF
18,TRBJ2-3,TRBV11-1,CASSLTGGGSTTTDTQYF
14,TRBJ1-6,TRBV12-3/TRBV12-4,CASSLTDGDSPLHF
14,TRBJ1-5,TRBV20-1,CSAREGAGNQPQHF
15,TRBJ2-3,TRBV4-2,CASSQEDRPTDTQYF
14,TRBJ2-1,TRBV6-1,CASSPWTGNNEQFF
12,TRBJ1-5,TRBV10-1,CASSGHSQPQHF
15,TRBJ1-1,TRBV16,CASSQSRRPNTEAFF
15,TRBJ1-6,TRBV28,CASSLPAGFNSPLHF
14,TRBJ1-2,TRBV12-3/TRBV12-4,CASSSDRANYGYTF
15,TRBJ1-4,TRBV7-9,CASSDSGGAGEKLFF
15,TRBJ2-1,TRBV20-1,CSARGGASISDEQFF
16,TRBJ2-1,TRBV20-1,CSARDPRLAGYNEQFF
14,TRBJ2-3,TRBV20-1,CSARVGGFGDTQYF
16,TRBJ1-4,TRBV6-5,CASSYSKGTSREKLFF
14,TRBJ1-2,TRBV18,CASSPLDTNYGYTF
11,TRBJ1-1,TRBV7-9,CASSATGPAFF
15,TRBJ1-2,TRBV20-1,CSASLPGRKDYGYTF
13,TRBJ2-5,TRBV7-2,CASGTSPQETQYF
13,TRBJ2-1,TRBV7-7,CASSPRRGNEQFF
14,TRBJ2-7,TRBV29-1,CSVVSTSGRGEQYF
13,TRBJ2-1,TRBV29-1,CSEQSYSYNEQFF
15,TRBJ2-2,TRBV7-9,CASRQSGKNTGELFF
14,TRBJ2-3,TRBV20-1,CSARAPRTGDTQYF
16,TRBJ2-5,TRBV18,CASSPRTGAPQETQYF
15,TRBJ1-2,TRBV5-1,CASSPAGLANYGYTF
14,TRBJ2-4,TRBV30,CAWSSQGAPDIQYF
14,TRBJ2-5,TRBV7-2,CASSLDTGGETQYF
14,TRBJ1-6,TRBV3-1,CASSQGGHNSPLHF
14,TRBJ1-5,TRBV20-1,CSARERGGAQPQHF
13,TRBJ2-5,TRBV5-1,CASRPGNLRTQYF
14,TRBJ1-1,TRBV12-3/TRBV12-4,CASSWTGLSTEAFF
12,TRBJ1-1,TRBV29-1,CSAGAGNTEAFF
15,TRBJ1-1,TRBV4-2,CASRREITMNTEAFF
15,TRBJ1-5,TRBV7-9,CASTNSNRAYQPQHF
12,TRBJ1-6,TRBV4-3,CASSHANSPLHF
15,TRBJ2-1,TRBV6-2/TRBV6-3,CASSHQAGSYNEQFF
15,TRBJ2-7,TRBV6-2/TRBV6-3,CASSYGAGGRYEQYF
16,TRBJ1-1,TRBV25-1,CASSAQGTGGLTEAFF
18,TRBJ1-2,TRBV14,CASSQDWAGPTLNYGYTF